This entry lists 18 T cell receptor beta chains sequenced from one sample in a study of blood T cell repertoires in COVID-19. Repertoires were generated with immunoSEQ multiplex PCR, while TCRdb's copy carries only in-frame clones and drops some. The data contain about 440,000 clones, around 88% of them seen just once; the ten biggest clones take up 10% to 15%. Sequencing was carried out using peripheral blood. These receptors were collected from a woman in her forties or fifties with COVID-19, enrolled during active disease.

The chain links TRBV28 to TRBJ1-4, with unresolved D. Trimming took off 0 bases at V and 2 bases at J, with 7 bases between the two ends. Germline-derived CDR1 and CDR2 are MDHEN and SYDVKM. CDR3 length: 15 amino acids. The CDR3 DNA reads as TGTGCCAGCAGTTTATGGGGGAGGACTAATGAAAAACTGTTTTTT. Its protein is CASSLWGRTNEKLFF.

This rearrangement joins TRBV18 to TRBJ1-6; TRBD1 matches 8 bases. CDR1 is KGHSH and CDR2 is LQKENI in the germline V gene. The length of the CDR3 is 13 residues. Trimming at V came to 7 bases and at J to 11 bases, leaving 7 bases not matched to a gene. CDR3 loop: CASYADRDAPLHF. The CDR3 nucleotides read TGTGCCAGCTACGCGGACAGGGATGCACCCCTCCACTTT.

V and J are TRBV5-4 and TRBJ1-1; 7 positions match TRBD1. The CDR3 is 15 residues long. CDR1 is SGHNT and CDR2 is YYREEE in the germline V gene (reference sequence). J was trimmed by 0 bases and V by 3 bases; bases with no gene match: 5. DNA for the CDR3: TGTGCCAGCAGCTCGTCCGGGACAGTGAACACTGAAGCTTTCTTT. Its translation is CASSSSGTVNTEAFF.

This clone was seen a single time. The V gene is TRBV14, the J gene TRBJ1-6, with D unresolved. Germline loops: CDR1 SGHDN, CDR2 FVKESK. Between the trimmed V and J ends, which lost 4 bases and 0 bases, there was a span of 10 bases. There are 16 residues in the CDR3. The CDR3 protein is CASSRDLSSYNSPLHF. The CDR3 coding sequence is TGTGCCAGCAGCCGTGACTTAAGCTCCTATAATTCACCCCTCCACTTT.

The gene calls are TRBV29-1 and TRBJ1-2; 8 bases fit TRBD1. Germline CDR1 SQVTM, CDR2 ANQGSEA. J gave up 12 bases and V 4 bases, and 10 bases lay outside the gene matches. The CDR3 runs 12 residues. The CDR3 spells CSVGRDRGGDTF. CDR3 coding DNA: TGCAGCGTTGGTAGAGACAGGGGAGGGGACACCTTC.

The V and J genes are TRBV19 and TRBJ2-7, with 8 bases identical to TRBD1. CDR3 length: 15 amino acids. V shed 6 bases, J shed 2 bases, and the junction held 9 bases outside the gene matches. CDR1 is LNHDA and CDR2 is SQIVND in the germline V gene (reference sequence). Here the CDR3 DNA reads TGTGCCAGTAGCCGGTCAGGGGGCAGCCCCTACGAGCAGTACTTC. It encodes CASSRSGGSPYEQYF.

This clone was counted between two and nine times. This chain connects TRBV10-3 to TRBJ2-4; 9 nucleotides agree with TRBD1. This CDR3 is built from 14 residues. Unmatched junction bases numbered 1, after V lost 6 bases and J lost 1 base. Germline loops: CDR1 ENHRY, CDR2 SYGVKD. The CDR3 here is CAISGQGAKNIQYF. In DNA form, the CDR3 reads TGTGCCATCAGCGGACAGGGGGCCAAAAACATTCAGTACTTC.

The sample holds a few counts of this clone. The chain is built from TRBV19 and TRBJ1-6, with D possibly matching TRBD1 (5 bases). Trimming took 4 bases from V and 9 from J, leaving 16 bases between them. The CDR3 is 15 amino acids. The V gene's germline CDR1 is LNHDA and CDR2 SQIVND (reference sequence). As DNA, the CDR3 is TGTGCCAGTAGTACCACCGGGACGGAGGGTTCACCCCTCCACTTT. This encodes CASSTTGTEGSPLHF.

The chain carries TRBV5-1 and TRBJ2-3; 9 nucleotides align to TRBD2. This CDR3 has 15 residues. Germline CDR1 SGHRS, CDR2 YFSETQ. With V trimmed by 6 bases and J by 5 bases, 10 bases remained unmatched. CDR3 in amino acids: CASTPESGGLDTQYF. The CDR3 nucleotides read TGCGCCAGCACCCCCGAGAGCGGGGGGCTAGATACGCAGTATTTT.

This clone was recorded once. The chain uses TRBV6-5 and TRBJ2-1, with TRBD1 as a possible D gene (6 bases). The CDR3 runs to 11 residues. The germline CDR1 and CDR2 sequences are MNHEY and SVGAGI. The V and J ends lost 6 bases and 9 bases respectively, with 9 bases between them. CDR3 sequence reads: CASSKGVEQFF. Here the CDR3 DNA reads TGTGCCAGCAGCAAGGGGGTTGAGCAGTTCTTC.

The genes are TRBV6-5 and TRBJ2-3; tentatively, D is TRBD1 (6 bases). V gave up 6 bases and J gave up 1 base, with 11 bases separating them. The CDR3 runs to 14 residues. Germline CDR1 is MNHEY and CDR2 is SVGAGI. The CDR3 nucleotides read TGTGCCAGCAGCGTACAGGGCGGCACAGATACGCAGTATTTT. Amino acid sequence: CASSVQGGTDTQYF.

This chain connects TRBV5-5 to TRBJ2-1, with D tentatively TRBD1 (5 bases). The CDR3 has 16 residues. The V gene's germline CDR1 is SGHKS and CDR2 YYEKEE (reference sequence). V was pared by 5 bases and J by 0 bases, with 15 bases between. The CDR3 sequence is CASREIQGSSYNEQFF. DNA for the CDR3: TGTGCCAGCAGAGAGATTCAGGGTAGCTCCTACAATGAGCAGTTCTTC.

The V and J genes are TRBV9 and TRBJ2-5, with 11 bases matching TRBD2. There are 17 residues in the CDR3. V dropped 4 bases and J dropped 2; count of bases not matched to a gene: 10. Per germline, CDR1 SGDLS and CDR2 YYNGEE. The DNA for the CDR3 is TGTGCCAGCAGCACGGGACTAGCGGCGTACATACAAGAGACCCAGTACTTC. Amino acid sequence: CASSTGLAAYIQETQYF.

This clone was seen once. The CDR3, as DNA: TGTGCCAGCAGCTTAGTGTCGGGGGGCCCTGGAGGCGAGCAGTACTTC. It yields the protein CASSLVSGGPGGEQYF. The chain links TRBV11-2 to TRBJ2-7; maybe TRBD2 (7 bases). The CDR3 is made up of 16 amino acids. The germline V gene has CDR1 SGHAT and CDR2 FQNNGV. V dropped 1 base and J dropped 6 bases, with 19 bases sitting between them. Full variable domain (rest looked up from reference TRBV11-2 and TRBJ2-7): EAGVAQSPRYKIIEKRQSVAFWCNPISGHATLYWYQQILGQGPKLLIQFQNNGVVDDSQLPKDRFSAERLKGVDSTLKIQPAKLEDSAVYLCASSLVSGGPGGEQYFGPGTRLTVT.

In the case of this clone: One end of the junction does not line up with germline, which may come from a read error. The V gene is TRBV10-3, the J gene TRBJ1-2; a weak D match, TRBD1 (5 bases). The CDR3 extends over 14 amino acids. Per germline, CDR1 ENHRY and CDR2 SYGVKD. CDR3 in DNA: TGTGCCATCAGTGCTGCAGGGACTAATTATGGCTACACCTTC. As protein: CAISAAGTNYGYTF.

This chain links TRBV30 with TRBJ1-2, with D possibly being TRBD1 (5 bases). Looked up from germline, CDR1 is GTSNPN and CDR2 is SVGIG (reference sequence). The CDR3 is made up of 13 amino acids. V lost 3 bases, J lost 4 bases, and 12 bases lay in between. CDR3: CAWRKGGTYGYTF. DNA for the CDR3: TGTGCCTGGAGGAAGGGCGGGACCTATGGCTACACCTTC.

The CDR3 is CASSLDIEGANTGELFF. The DNA for the CDR3 is TGTGCCAGCAGCTTAGATATCGAGGGGGCGAACACCGGGGAGCTGTTTTTT. The chain is built from TRBV11-2 and TRBJ2-2; TRBD1 is a possible D gene (6 bases). V lost 0 bases and J lost 0, with 11 bases in between. Germline CDR1 is SGHAT and CDR2 is FQNNGV. There are 17 residues in the CDR3. The full variable domain, its missing parts supplied by reference TRBV11-2 and TRBJ2-2, is EAGVAQSPRYKIIEKRQSVAFWCNPISGHATLYWYQQILGQGPKLLIQFQNNGVVDDSQLPKDRFSAERLKGVDSTLKIQPAKLEDSAVYLCASSLDIEGANTGELFFGEGSRLTVL.

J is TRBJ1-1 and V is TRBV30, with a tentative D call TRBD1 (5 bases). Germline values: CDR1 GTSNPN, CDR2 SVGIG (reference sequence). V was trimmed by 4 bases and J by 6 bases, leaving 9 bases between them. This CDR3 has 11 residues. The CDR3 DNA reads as TGTGCCTGGATTGGGGGGGCTGAAGCTTTCTTT. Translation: CAWIGGAEAFF.